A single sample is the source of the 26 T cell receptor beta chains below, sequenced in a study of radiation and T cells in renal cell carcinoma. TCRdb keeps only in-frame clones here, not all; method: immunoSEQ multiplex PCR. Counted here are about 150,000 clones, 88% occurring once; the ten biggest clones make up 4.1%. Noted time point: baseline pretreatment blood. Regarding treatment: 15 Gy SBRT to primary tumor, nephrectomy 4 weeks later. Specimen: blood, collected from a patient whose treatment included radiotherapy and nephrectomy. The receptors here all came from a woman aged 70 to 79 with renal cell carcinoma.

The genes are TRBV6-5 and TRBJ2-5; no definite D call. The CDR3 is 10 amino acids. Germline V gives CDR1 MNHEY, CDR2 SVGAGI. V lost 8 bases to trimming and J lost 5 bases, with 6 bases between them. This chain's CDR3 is CASLGETQYF. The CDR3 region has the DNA TGTGCCAGCTTAGGCGAGACCCAGTACTTC.

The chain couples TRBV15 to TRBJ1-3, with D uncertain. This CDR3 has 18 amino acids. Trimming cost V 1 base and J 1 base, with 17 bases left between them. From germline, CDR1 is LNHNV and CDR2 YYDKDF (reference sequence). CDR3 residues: CATSRVGRESESGNTIYF. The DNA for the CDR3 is TGTGCCACCAGCAGAGTAGGACGGGAAAGCGAATCTGGAAACACCATATATTTT.

CDR3 sequence reads: CASSDSSGGASADTQYF. DNA of the CDR3: TGTGCCAGCAGTGACTCAAGCGGGGGGGCCAGTGCAGATACGCAGTATTTT. The chain employs TRBV6-4 and TRBJ2-3, with 10 positions matching TRBD2. The V segment lost 0 bases and the J segment 4 bases; nucleotides outside the gene matches: 7. Germline CDR1 and CDR2: MRHNA and SNTAGT. There are 17 residues in the CDR3.

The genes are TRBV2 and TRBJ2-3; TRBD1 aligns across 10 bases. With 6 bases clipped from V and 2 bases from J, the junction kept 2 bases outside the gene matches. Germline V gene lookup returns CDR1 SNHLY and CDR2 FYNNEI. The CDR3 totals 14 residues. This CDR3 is CASSRQGATDTQYF. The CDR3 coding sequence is TGTGCCAGCAGCCGACAGGGGGCCACAGATACGCAGTATTTT.

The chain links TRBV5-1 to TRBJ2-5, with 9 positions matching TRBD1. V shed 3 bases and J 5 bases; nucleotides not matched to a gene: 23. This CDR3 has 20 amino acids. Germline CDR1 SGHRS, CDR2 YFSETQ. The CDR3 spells CASSSLGSMSLTGGRETQYF. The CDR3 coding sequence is TGCGCCAGCAGCTCCTTGGGGTCAATGTCGTTGACAGGGGGGCGGGAGACCCAGTACTTC.

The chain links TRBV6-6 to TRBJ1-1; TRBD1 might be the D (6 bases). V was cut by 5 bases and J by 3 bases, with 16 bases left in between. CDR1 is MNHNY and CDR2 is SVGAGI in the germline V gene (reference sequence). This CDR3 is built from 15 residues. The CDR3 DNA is TGTGCCAGCAGTACCTCCACGACAGGATACACTGAAGCTTTCTTT. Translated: CASSTSTTGYTEAFF.

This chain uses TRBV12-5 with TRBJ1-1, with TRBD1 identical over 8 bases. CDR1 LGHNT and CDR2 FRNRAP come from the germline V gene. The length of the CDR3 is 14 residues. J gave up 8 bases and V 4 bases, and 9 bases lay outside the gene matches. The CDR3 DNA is TGTGCTAGTGGTTCCCGAGGACAGGGAGACGAAGCTTTCTTT. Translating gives CASGSRGQGDEAFF.

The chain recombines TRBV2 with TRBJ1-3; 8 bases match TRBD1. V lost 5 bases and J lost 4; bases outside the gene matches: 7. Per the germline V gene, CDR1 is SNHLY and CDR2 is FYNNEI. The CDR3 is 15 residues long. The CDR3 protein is CASSRTGLEGNTIYF. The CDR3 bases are TGTGCCAGCAGTAGGACAGGGTTGGAAGGAAACACCATATATTTT.

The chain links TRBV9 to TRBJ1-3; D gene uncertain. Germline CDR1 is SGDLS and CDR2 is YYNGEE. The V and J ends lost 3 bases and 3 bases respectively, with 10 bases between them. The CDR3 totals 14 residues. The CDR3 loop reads CASSATQFGNTIYF. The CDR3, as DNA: TGTGCCAGCAGCGCCACACAGTTTGGAAACACCATATATTTT.

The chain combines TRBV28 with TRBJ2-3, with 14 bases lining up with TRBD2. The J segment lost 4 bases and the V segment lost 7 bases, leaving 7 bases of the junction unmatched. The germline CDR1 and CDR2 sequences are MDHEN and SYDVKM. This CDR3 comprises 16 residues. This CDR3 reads CASKLRLAGGPDTQYF. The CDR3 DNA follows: TGTGCCAGCAAACTCCGACTAGCGGGGGGGCCAGATACGCAGTATTTT.

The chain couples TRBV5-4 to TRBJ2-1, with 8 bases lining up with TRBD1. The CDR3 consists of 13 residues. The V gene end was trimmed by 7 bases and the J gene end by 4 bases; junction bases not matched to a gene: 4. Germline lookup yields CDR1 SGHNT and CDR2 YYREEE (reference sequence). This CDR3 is CASRRTGYNEQFF. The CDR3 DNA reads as TGTGCCAGCCGACGGACAGGGTACAATGAGCAGTTCTTC. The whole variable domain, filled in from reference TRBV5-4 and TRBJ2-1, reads ETGVTQSPTHLIKTRGQQVTLRCSSQSGHNTVSWYQQALGQGPQFIFQYYREEENGRGNFPPRFSGLQFPNYSSELNVNALELDDSALYLCASRRTGYNEQFFGPGTRLTVL.

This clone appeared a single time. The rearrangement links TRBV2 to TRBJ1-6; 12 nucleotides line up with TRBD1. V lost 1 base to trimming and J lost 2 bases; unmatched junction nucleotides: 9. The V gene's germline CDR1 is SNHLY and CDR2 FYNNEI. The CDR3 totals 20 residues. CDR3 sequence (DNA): TGTGCCAGCAGTGAAGAAGGGACAGGGGGCATTACACCCTATAATTCACCCCTCCACTTT. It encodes CASSEEGTGGITPYNSPLHF.

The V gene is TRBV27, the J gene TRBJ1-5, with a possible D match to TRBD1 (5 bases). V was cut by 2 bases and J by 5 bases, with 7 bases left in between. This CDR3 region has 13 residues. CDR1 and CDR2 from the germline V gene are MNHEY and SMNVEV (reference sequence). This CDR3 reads CASSLVGDQPQHF. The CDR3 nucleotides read TGTGCCAGCAGTTTAGTAGGGGATCAGCCCCAGCATTTT.

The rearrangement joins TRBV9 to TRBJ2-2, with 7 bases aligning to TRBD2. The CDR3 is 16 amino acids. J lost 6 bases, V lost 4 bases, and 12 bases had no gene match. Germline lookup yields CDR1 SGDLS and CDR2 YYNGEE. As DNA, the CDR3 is TGTGCCAGCAGCCCTCGAGCGGGGCCAGGGTCCGGGGAGCTGTTTTTT. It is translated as CASSPRAGPGSGELFF.

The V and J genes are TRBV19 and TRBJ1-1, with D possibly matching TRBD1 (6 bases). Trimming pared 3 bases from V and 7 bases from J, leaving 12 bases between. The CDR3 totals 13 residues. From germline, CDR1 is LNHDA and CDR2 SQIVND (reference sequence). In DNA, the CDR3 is TGTGCCAGTAGTATTCGCAGGGGAGGTGAAGCTTTCTTT. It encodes CASSIRRGGEAFF.

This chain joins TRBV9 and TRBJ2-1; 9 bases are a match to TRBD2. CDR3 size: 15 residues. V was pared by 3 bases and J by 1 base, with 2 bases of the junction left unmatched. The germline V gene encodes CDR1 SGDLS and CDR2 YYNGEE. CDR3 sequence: CASSETSGSYNEQFF. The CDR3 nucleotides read TGTGCCAGCAGCGAGACTAGCGGATCCTACAATGAGCAGTTCTTC.

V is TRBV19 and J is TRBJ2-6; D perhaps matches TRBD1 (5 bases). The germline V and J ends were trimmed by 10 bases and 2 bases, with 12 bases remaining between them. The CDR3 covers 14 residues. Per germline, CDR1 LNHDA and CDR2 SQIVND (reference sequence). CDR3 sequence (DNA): TGTGCCATTGCCCCCAGGGCTGGGGCCAACGTCCTGACTTTC. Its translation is CAIAPRAGANVLTF.

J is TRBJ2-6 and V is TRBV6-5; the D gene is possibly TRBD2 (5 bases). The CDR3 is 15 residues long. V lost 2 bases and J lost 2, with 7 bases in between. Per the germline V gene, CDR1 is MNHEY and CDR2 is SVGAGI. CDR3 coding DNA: TGTGCCAGCAGTTACGGAGGAGCTGGGGCCAACGTCCTGACTTTC. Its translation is CASSYGGAGANVLTF.

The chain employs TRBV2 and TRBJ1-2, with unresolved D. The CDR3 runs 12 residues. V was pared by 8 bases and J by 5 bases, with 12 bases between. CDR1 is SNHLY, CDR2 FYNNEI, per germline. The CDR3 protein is CASSERVYGYTF. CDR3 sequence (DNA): TGTGCCAGCTCCGAGAGGGTATATGGCTACACCTTC.

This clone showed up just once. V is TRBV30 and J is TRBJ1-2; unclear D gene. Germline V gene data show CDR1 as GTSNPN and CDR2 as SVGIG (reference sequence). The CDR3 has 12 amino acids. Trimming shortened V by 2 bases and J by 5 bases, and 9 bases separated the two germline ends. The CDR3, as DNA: TGTGCCTGGAGTATAAGGTTATATGGCTACACCTTC. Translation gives CAWSIRLYGYTF.

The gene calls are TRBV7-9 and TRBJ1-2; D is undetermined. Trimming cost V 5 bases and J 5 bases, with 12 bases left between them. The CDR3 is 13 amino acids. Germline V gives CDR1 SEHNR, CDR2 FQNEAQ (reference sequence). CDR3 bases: TGTGCCAGCAGCCAAGAATTGAAGTATGGCTACACCTTC. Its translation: CASSQELKYGYTF.

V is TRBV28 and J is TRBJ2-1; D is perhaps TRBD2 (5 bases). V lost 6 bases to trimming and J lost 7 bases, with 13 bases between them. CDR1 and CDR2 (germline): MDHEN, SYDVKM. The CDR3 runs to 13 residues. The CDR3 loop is CASSLTRVNEQFF. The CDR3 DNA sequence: TGTGCCAGCAGCCTAACGAGGGTTAATGAGCAGTTCTTC. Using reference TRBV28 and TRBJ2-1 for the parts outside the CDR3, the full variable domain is DVKVTQSSRYLVKRTGEKVFLECVQDMDHENMFWYRQDPGLGLRLIYFSYDVKMKEKGDIPEGYSVSREKKERFSLILESASTNQTSMYLCASSLTRVNEQFFGPGTRLTVL.

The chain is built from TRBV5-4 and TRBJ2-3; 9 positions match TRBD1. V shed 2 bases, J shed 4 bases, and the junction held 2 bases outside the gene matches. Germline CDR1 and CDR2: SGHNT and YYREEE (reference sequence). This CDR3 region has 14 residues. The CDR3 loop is CASSLQGASDTQYF. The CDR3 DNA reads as TGTGCCAGCAGCTTACAGGGGGCCTCAGATACGCAGTATTTT.

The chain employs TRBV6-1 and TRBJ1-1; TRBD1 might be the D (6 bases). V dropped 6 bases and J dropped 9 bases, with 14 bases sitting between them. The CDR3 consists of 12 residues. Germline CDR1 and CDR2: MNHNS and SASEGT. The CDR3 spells CASRAGGTKAFF. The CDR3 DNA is TGTGCCAGCAGAGCAGGCGGGACAAAAGCTTTCTTT.

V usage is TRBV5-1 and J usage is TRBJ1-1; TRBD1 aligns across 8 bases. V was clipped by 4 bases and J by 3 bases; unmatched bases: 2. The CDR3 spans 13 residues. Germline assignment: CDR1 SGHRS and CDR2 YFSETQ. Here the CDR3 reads CASSPTGDTEAFF. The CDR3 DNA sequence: TGCGCCAGCAGCCCGACAGGGGACACTGAAGCTTTCTTT.

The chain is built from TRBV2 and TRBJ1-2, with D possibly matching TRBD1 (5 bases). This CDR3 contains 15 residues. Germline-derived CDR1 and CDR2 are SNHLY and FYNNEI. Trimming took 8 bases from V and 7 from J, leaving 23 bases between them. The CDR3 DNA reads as TGTGCCAGCGTCTATGGGGACGTCGATAAGTCTGGCTACACCTTC. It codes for CASVYGDVDKSGYTF. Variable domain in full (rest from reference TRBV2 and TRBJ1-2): EPEVTQTPSHQVTQMGQEVILRCVPISNHLYFYWYRQILGQKVEFLVSFYNNEISEKSEIFDDQFSVERPDGSNFTLKIRSTKLEDSAMYFCASVYGDVDKSGYTFGSGTRLTVV.